Described below is a single T cell receptor (beta chain) sequence and its context. Original analysis: Estimates of nucleated cell counts were drawn from the amplification of reference gene primers. Sequencing was performed with immunoSEQ multiplex PCR; in TCRdb, only in-frame clones are kept and a portion is missing. The DNA was the basis for D and trimming; V, J and clone size are from that table. This table has about 130,000 clones, about 80% appearing once. The data belong to a study of blood T cell repertoires in COVID-19. About the study: From the United States, Italy and Spain came samples of acute and convalescent COVID-19. Sources were T cells, B-cell-depleted T cells, or PBMCs; the material itself was cDNA or gDNA.

The germline V gene encodes CDR1 LGHDT and CDR2 YNNKEL (reference sequence). CDR3 length: 13 amino acids. V lost 2 bases, J lost 6 bases, and 7 bases lay in between. The rearrangement links TRBV3-1 (or the pseudogene TRBV3-2) to TRBJ2-2; D not certain. The sequencing input was peripheral blood. This clonotype was sampled from a man aged 40-55 years with active or convalescent COVID-19. For the CDR3, the DNA is TGTGCCAGCAGCCAATATACGGCCGGGGAGCTGTTTTTT. It encodes CASSQYTAGELFF.